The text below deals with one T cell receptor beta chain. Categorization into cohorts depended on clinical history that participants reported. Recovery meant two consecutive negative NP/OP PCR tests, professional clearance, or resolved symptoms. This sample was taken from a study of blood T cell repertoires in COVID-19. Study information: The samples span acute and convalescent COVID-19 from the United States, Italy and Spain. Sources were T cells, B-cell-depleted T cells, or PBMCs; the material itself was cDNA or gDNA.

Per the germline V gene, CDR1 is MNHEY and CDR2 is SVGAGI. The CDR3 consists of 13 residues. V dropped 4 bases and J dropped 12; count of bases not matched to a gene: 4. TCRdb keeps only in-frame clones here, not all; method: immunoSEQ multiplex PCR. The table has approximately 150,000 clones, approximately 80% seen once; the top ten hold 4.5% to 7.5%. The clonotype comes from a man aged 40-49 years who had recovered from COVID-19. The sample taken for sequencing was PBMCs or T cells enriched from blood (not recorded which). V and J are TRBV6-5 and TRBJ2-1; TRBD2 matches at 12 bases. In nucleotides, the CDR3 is TGTGCCAGCAGTTCCTTACTAGCGGGGGGGCAGTTCTTC. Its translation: CASSSLLAGGQFF.